This T cell receptor beta chain was captured by sequencing in a study of naive and memory T cell subsets. Findings and caveats of the study: TCR transcript changes with activation or differentiation may affect this RNA method.

The SP2 primer and nested alpha and beta constant region primers amplified ligated cDNA in four rounds. In TCRdb, the UMI-ligation and nested PCR reads were re-called with MiXCR into one record per CDR3 protein. The repertoire consists of about 25,000 distinct CDR3 sequences, with 5% to 5.5% occurring once and the leading ten covering roughly 6.8%. This clonotype was observed many times. Its specificity is unknown. The CDR3 contains 15 residues. Germline V CDR1 and CDR2: MNHNS, SASEGT. The V gene lost 5 bases and the J gene lost 5 bases, with 13 bases spanning the gap. An oligonucleotide containing a UMI was ligated to the 3' end of TCR cDNA. RNA was extracted from under 3 ml of whole blood of healthy adults.

The sequenced sample consisted of blood. The rearrangement links TRBV6-1 to TRBJ1-6; possibly TRBD1 for D (6 bases). The clonotype comes from an adult in good health. DNA of the CDR3: TGTGCCAGCAGTCCGCGGGACAACGATAATTCACCCCTCCACTTT. Translation: CASSPRDNDNSPLHF.